Following are 29 T cell receptor beta chains from one sample sequenced in a study of blood T cell repertoires in COVID-19. Sequenced by immunoSEQ multiplex PCR; TCRdb stores in-frame clones only, minus some. The sample has tens of thousands of clones; about 85% are singletons. Sequencing input: peripheral blood. These receptors all stem from a human donor in a cohort sampled during active COVID-19.

The chain employs TRBV11-3 and TRBJ1-6; D gene uncertain. This CDR3 spans 14 amino acids. CDR1 SGHNT and CDR2 YENEEA come from the germline V gene. V was pared by 3 bases and J by 7 bases, with 10 bases between. The CDR3 sequence is CASSLRATNSPLHF. The CDR3 coding sequence is TGTGCCAGCAGCTTGAGAGCGACCAATTCACCCCTCCACTTT. Looking up the rest from reference TRBV11-3 and TRBJ1-6 gives the full variable domain: EAGVVQSPRYKIIEKKQPVAFWCNPISGHNTLYWYLQNLGQGPELLIRYENEEAVDDSQLPKDRFSAERLKGVDSTLKIQPAELGDSAVYLCASSLRATNSPLHFGNGTRLTVT.

The chain joins TRBV5-4 to TRBJ1-3; the D is unclear. This CDR3 spans 14 amino acids. Trimming shortened V by 0 bases and J by 0 bases, and 4 bases separated the two germline ends. The germline V gene encodes CDR1 SGHNT and CDR2 YYREEE (reference sequence). The CDR3 spells CASSLGSSGNTIYF. In nucleotides, the CDR3 is TGTGCCAGCAGCTTGGGGAGCTCTGGAAACACCATATATTTT.

The chain employs TRBV14 and TRBJ2-7, with 7 bases aligning to TRBD1. Germline CDR1 and CDR2: SGHDN and FVKESK. V shed 5 bases and J 0 bases; nucleotides not matched to a gene: 7. There are 15 residues in the CDR3. CDR3 sequence reads: CASSATGSLSYEQYF. CDR3 coding DNA: TGTGCCAGCAGCGCGACAGGGAGTCTCTCCTACGAGCAGTACTTC.

This clone appeared a few times. The chain recombines TRBV27 with TRBJ2-3; 9 bases agree with TRBD1. CDR3 size: 16 residues. Looked up from germline, CDR1 is MNHEY and CDR2 is SMNVEV (reference sequence). The ends lost 3 bases at V and 5 bases at J; junction bases unmatched: 9. Here the CDR3 reads CASSLSGTGRGDTQYF. CDR3 coding DNA: TGTGCCAGCAGTTTGTCCGGGACAGGGCGTGGAGATACGCAGTATTTT.

This chain links TRBV6-2 or TRBV6-3 with TRBJ2-7; 10 bases map to TRBD1. The V gene end was trimmed by 6 bases and the J gene end by 2 bases; junction bases not matched to a gene: 4. The length of the CDR3 is 14 residues. The germline gives CDR1 MNHEY, CDR2 SVGEGT. CDR3 in DNA: TGTGCCAGCAGCCCCGGACAGGGGGCCTACGAGCAGTACTTC. Translated: CASSPGQGAYEQYF.

The chain links TRBV3-1 (or the pseudogene TRBV3-2) to TRBJ2-2; a weak D match, TRBD1 (6 bases). Deletions cut 3 bases from V and 5 bases from J, with 10 bases between. This CDR3 is built from 14 residues. CDR1 LGHDT and CDR2 YNNKEL come from the germline V gene (reference sequence). The CDR3 DNA follows: TGTGCCAGCAGCCATTACACAGGGACCGGGGAGCTGTTTTTT. Protein sequence: CASSHYTGTGELFF.

This sequence joins TRBV18 and TRBJ2-1, with 9 positions matching TRBD2. The V and J ends lost 3 bases and 8 bases, in that order; junction bases with no gene match: 17. The CDR3 covers 18 residues. CDR1 KGHSH and CDR2 LQKENI come from the germline V gene. CDR3 DNA sequence: TGTGCCAGCTCACCCTGGGACAGACTTAGCGGGGGAGGTCATGAGCAGTTCTTC. Protein: CASSPWDRLSGGGHEQFF. The variable domain in full, with the rest retrieved from reference TRBV18 and TRBJ2-1, is NAGVMQNPRHLVRRRGQEARLRCSPMKGHSHVYWYRQLPEEGLKFMVYLQKENIIDESGMPKERFSAEFPKEGPSILRIQQVVRGDSAAYFCASSPWDRLSGGGHEQFFGPGTRLTVL.

This CDR3 is CASSLSLGHEQYF. The CDR3 bases are TGTGCCAGCAGTTTAAGTCTTGGCCACGAGCAGTACTTC. This chain joins TRBV27 and TRBJ2-7; D gene unclear. Trimming took 2 bases from V and 5 from J, leaving 10 bases between them. The CDR3 extends over 13 amino acids. Germline-derived CDR1 and CDR2 are MNHEY and SMNVEV (reference sequence).

The rearrangement joins TRBV7-2 to TRBJ2-1, with D maybe TRBD1 (6 bases). The CDR3 length is 14 residues. The ends were cut back, 3 bases at V and 10 bases at J, with 16 bases in the middle. Germline loops: CDR1 SGHTA, CDR2 FQGNSA. In DNA, the CDR3 is TGTGCCAGCAGCTTTCAGACAGGCCTAGGAGAGCAGTTCTTC. This codes for CASSFQTGLGEQFF.

V gene TRBV25-1 combines with J gene TRBJ1-5, with 7 positions matching TRBD1. The CDR3 runs to 14 residues. Germline V gene lookup returns CDR1 MGHDK and CDR2 SYGVNS. V trimming: 8 bases; J trimming: 3 bases; junction bases outside the gene matches: 7. The CDR3 DNA sequence: TGTGCCAGCGGTGCGACAGGGAACAATCAGCCCCAGCATTTT. This codes for CASGATGNNQPQHF.

The genes are TRBV11-2 and TRBJ1-2, with 9 bases that match TRBD1. The CDR3 has 13 amino acids. Trimming took 5 bases from V and 4 from J; bases not matched to a gene: 2. Germline CDR1 SGHAT, CDR2 FQNNGV. The CDR3 loop is CASSHRGPYGYTF. CDR3 coding DNA: TGTGCCAGCAGCCACAGGGGGCCCTATGGCTACACCTTC.

The genes are TRBV29-1 and TRBJ1-1; TRBD1 aligns across 7 bases. CDR1 is SQVTM and CDR2 is ANQGSEA in the germline V gene. The CDR3 spans 17 residues. The J segment lost 3 bases and the V segment lost 5 bases, leaving 18 bases of the junction unmatched. The CDR3 DNA sequence: TGCAGCGTTTGGCCCTTTGCCGAACAGGGGACGGACACTGAAGCTTTCTTT. Its protein product is CSVWPFAEQGTDTEAFF.

This clone was seen a few times. This chain joins TRBV19 and TRBJ1-5; maybe TRBD1 (6 bases). The germline V and J ends were trimmed by 7 bases and 4 bases, with 14 bases remaining between them. The CDR3 is 14 residues long. CDR1 is LNHDA and CDR2 is SQIVND in the germline V gene (reference sequence). CDR3: CASNNRAYNQPQHF. CDR3 bases: TGTGCCAGTAATAACAGGGCGTATAATCAGCCCCAGCATTTT.

The chain links TRBV15 to TRBJ2-2; D unclear. The V gene lost 0 bases and the J gene lost 8 bases, with 7 bases spanning the gap. Germline V lookup: CDR1 LNHNV, CDR2 YYDKDF (reference sequence). This CDR3 comprises 13 residues. The CDR3 DNA is TGTGCCACCAGCAGAGAGTTACGGGGGGAGCTGTTTTTT. Its translation is CATSRELRGELFF.

The J gene is TRBJ1-6, the V gene TRBV9, with D uncertain. Germline CDR1 and CDR2: SGDLS and YYNGEE. V was shortened by 3 bases and J by 7 bases, with 14 bases between the two germline ends. CDR3 length equals 15 residues. CDR3 DNA: TGTGCCAGCAGCGCCTCAGGCAGTCCGAATTCACCCCTCCACTTT. It codes for CASSASGSPNSPLHF.

This chain links TRBV2 with TRBJ1-2; 7 bases match TRBD1. The CDR3 is made up of 14 amino acids. Germline V gene sequence: CDR1 SNHLY, CDR2 FYNNEI. Trimming at V came to 4 bases and at J to 7 bases, leaving 9 bases not matched to a gene. The DNA of the CDR3 is TGTGCCAGCAGTGCCACAGGGGTCCGGCGTGGCTACACCTTC. The encoded protein is CASSATGVRRGYTF.

CDR3 in DNA: TGTGCCAGCAGTGAACAGGGGATCGCAAACACCATATATTTT. This translates into CASSEQGIANTIYF. The chain links TRBV6-4 to TRBJ1-3; 7 nucleotides align to TRBD1. Germline V gives CDR1 MRHNA, CDR2 SNTAGT. V trimming: 3 bases; J trimming: 6 bases; junction bases outside the gene matches: 5. The CDR3 consists of 14 residues.

The chain uses TRBV14 and TRBJ2-7; D perhaps matches TRBD2 (5 bases). V gave up 0 bases and J gave up 7 bases, with 16 bases separating them. This CDR3 region has 15 residues. Germline CDR1 SGHDN, CDR2 FVKESK. The chain's CDR3 is CASSQDSGFGWEQYF. DNA of the CDR3: TGTGCCAGCAGCCAAGATTCGGGGTTTGGCTGGGAGCAGTACTTC.

The chain combines TRBV11-2 with TRBJ2-2; D gene uncertain. This CDR3 comprises 14 residues. Trimming took 3 bases from V and 6 from J, leaving 11 bases between them. Germline V gene sequence: CDR1 SGHAT, CDR2 FQNNGV. CDR3 bases: TGTGCCAGCAGCTTTAAGCCTACCCCCGGGGAGCTGTTTTTT. Residues: CASSFKPTPGELFF.

This chain links TRBV7-9 with TRBJ2-7; 12 nucleotides align to TRBD2. J was trimmed by 0 bases and V by 3 bases; bases with no gene match: 3. This CDR3 is 16 amino acids long. The germline gives CDR1 SEHNR, CDR2 FQNEAQ (reference sequence). The CDR3 coding sequence is TGTGCCAGCAGCTTTACTAGCGGGGGGCCCTCCTACGAGCAGTACTTC. Residues: CASSFTSGGPSYEQYF.

The chain links TRBV4-3 to TRBJ1-1, with 8 nucleotides matching TRBD1. Trimming at V came to 5 bases and at J to 4 bases, leaving 6 bases not matched to a gene. Per the germline V gene, CDR1 is LGHNA and CDR2 is YSLEER. The CDR3 extends over 14 amino acids. The CDR3 reads CASSARQGSTEAFF. CDR3 DNA sequence: TGCGCCAGCAGCGCTCGACAGGGGAGCACTGAAGCTTTCTTT.

The chain has TRBV7-2 and TRBJ2-7, with D unclear. This CDR3 region has 13 residues. V was clipped by 3 bases and J by 6 bases, with 12 bases between them. CDR1 and CDR2 (germline): SGHTA, FQGNSA. As DNA, the CDR3 is TGTGCCAGCAGCTTCCGAGATAGTTCCGAGCAGTACTTC. Translation gives CASSFRDSSEQYF.

This clone appeared a single time. J is TRBJ1-3 and V is TRBV7-9; D gene ambiguous. Germline V gene sequence: CDR1 SEHNR, CDR2 FQNEAQ (reference sequence). Trimming left V 8 bases short and J 1 base short, with 9 bases between. The CDR3 length is 13 residues. CDR3 in amino acids: CASVTKSGNTIYF. As DNA, the CDR3 is TGTGCCAGCGTGACAAAGTCTGGAAACACCATATATTTT.

This rearrangement joins TRBV2 to TRBJ1-2; 10 nucleotides align to TRBD1. The length of the CDR3 is 14 residues. Per germline, CDR1 SNHLY and CDR2 FYNNEI. Trimming cost V 6 bases and J 8 bases; bases outside gene matches: 9. DNA for the CDR3: TGTGCCAGCAGGACGGGACAGGGGCCCCGAGGCTACACCTTC. This sequence encodes CASRTGQGPRGYTF.

The CDR3, as DNA: TGTGCCAGCAGCTCCCAGGACTATGGCTACACCTTC. Translating gives CASSSQDYGYTF. V and J are TRBV28 and TRBJ1-2; no firm D call. The V gene lost 6 bases and the J gene lost 3 bases, with 8 bases spanning the gap. Per germline, CDR1 MDHEN and CDR2 SYDVKM. There are 12 residues in the CDR3.

The chain is built from TRBV7-3 and TRBJ2-5, with TRBD2 identical over 11 bases. The V gene's germline CDR1 is SGHTA and CDR2 FQGTGA. Trimming at V came to 5 bases and at J to 5 bases, leaving 19 bases not matched to a gene. CDR3 length: 19 residues. CDR3 coding DNA: TGTGCCAGCAGCAAAAACCCCCTGCTAGCGGGGGGCTGGGGGGAGACCCAGTACTTC. As protein: CASSKNPLLAGGWGETQYF.

The V call is TRBV11-2, the J call TRBJ2-3; unclear D gene. The CDR3 covers 14 residues. Germline assignment: CDR1 SGHAT and CDR2 FQNNGV. Between the trimmed V and J ends, which lost 4 bases and 0 bases, there was a span of 8 bases. The CDR3 protein is CASSSGYSTDTQYF. CDR3 coding DNA: TGTGCCAGCAGCTCCGGTTATAGCACAGATACGCAGTATTTT.

This clone was observed a handful of times. The chain carries TRBV20-1 and TRBJ2-7; a possible D gene is TRBD2 (5 bases). This CDR3 region has 11 residues. Trimming shortened V by 6 bases and J by 7 bases, and 13 bases separated the two germline ends. Per the germline V gene, CDR1 is DFQATT and CDR2 is SNEGSKA (reference sequence). Written as DNA, the CDR3 is TGCAGTGCGAAGACGACTACGGAGCAGTACTTC. Amino acids: CSAKTTTEQYF.

V is TRBV6-5 and J is TRBJ2-1, with 8 bases fitting TRBD1. Germline assignment: CDR1 MNHEY and CDR2 SVGAGI. There are 13 residues in the CDR3. The V segment lost 5 bases and the J segment 7 bases; nucleotides outside the gene matches: 4. The CDR3 here is CASSLDRANEQFF. CDR3 DNA sequence: TGTGCCAGCAGTCTGGACAGGGCAAATGAGCAGTTCTTC.